This T cell receptor (beta chain) was observed in a study of blood T cell repertoires in COVID-19. The data were produced by immunoSEQ multiplex PCR, yet TCRdb's version contains in-frame clones alone and is incomplete. The sample has about 210,000 clones, roughly 86% seen once. This clone was detected only once. This CDR3 spans 13 amino acids. The germline V and J ends were trimmed by 3 bases and 8 bases, with 11 bases remaining between them. Per germline, CDR1 SQVTM and CDR2 ANQGSEA. This receptor was obtained from a man in his sixties with acute or convalescent COVID-19. The sequenced material came from peripheral blood. The rearrangement joins TRBV29-1 to TRBJ1-6; D may be TRBD1 (5 bases). The CDR3 DNA follows: TGCAGCGTTGACGTGGCAGGGCATTCACCCCTCCACTTT. Translating it yields CSVDVAGHSPLHF.